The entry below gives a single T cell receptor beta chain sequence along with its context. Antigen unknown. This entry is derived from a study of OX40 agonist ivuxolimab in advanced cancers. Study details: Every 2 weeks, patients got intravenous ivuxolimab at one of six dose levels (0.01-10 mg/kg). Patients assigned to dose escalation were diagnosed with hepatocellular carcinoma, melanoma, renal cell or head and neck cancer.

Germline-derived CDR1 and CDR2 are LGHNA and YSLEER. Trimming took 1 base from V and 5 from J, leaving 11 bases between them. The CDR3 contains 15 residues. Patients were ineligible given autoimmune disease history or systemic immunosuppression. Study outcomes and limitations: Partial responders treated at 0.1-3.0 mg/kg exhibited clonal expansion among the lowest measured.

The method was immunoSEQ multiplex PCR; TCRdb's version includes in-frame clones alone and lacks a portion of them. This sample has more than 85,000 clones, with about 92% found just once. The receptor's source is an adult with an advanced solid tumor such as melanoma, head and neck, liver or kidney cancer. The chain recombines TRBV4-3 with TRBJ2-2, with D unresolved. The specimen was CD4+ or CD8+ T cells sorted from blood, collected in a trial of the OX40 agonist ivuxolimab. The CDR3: CASSQVRLGTGELFF. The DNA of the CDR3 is TGCGCCAGCAGCCAAGTGAGGTTGGGTACCGGGGAGCTGTTTTTT.